Included here is one T cell receptor beta chain sequence, with context. This sample is part of a study of blood T cell repertoires in COVID-19. The wider study: Sites in the United States, Italy and Spain provided acute and convalescent COVID-19 samples. The analysed material was cDNA or gDNA that came from T cells, B-cell-depleted T cells, or PBMCs.

Study processing details: For nucleated cells, counts were estimated from reference gene primer amplification. Assay: immunoSEQ multiplex PCR; the TCRdb copy retains only in-frame clones and omits some. The DNA gave D and trimming, while V, J and clone size come from that table. This table has about 200,000 clones, 65% to 80% appearing once. V was pared by 3 bases and J by 2 bases, with 8 bases between. This CDR3 region has 13 residues. The germline V gene has CDR1 KGHSH and CDR2 LQKENI. The sequence derives from a middle-aged man who had recovered from COVID-19. V gene TRBV18 combines with J gene TRBJ2-7; D might be TRBD1 (5 bases). Sequenced: peripheral blood. For the CDR3, the DNA is TGTGCCAGCTCACCTGGGGCCGCCTACGAGCAGTACTTC. Translated, it gives CASSPGAAYEQYF.